Below, 28 T cell receptor beta chains from the same sample are listed, as sequenced in a study of T cell changes during pregnancy in multiple sclerosis. Clones were read by immunoSEQ multiplex PCR, and TCRdb kept only the in-frame ones, dropping some. This table has about 27,000 clones, roughly nine tenths appearing once. The input for sequencing was CD8+ T cells from peripheral blood mononuclear cells, taken in the second trimester of pregnancy. The source of these receptors is a female donor with multiple sclerosis, enrolled in a pregnancy study.

The chain links TRBV4-2 to TRBJ1-4; D ambiguous. CDR1 LGHNA and CDR2 YNFKEQ come from the germline V gene. The CDR3 is 18 residues long. Trimming removed 0 bases from V and 7 bases from J, with 21 bases in between. The CDR3 region is CASSQDKRSRYEGEKLFF. The CDR3 bases are TGTGCCAGCAGCCAAGATAAGCGTAGTCGTTATGAGGGTGAAAAACTGTTTTTT.

The chain uses TRBV4-1 and TRBJ1-2; D might be TRBD1 (6 bases). CDR1 is MGHRA, CDR2 YSYEKL, per germline. Trimming stripped 1 base from V and 2 bases from J, with 8 bases between. This CDR3 region has 14 residues. CDR3 residues: CASSQVTGNYGYTF. The CDR3 nucleotides are TGCGCCAGCAGCCAAGTAACAGGGAACTATGGCTACACCTTC.

The chain combines TRBV7-9 with TRBJ2-1; perhaps TRBD2 as D (6 bases). This CDR3 is built from 15 residues. Germline CDR1 SEHNR, CDR2 FQNEAQ (reference sequence). Between the trimmed V and J ends, which lost 1 base and 8 bases, there was a span of 15 bases. CDR3 DNA sequence: TGTGCCAGCAGCTTAGGACTAGTGGTTGGGGATGAGCAGTTCTTC. The encoded protein is CASSLGLVVGDEQFF.

V is TRBV19 and J is TRBJ1-3; unclear D gene. CDR1 and CDR2 from the germline V gene are LNHDA and SQIVND (reference sequence). V was cut by 7 bases and J by 0 bases, with 10 bases left in between. The CDR3 is 14 amino acids. CDR3 DNA sequence: TGTGCCAGTACCTTCGGGTCCTCTGGAAACACCATATATTTT. It specifies CASTFGSSGNTIYF.

The V and J genes are TRBV15 and TRBJ2-5, with D perhaps matching TRBD2 (6 bases). The CDR3 extends over 14 amino acids. Trimming removed 1 base at V and 4 bases at J, with 10 bases between. The germline V gene encodes CDR1 LNHNV and CDR2 YYDKDF (reference sequence). CDR3 sequence (DNA): TGTGCCACCAGCAGAGCGGAGGGGCGAGAGACCCAGTACTTC. Encoded protein: CATSRAEGRETQYF.

V is TRBV13 and J is TRBJ2-5; possible D gene TRBD2, 5 bases. CDR3 length equals 20 residues. In germline, CDR1 is PRHDT, CDR2 FYEKMQ (reference sequence). Trimming took 5 bases from V and 5 from J, leaving 33 bases between them. This chain's CDR3 is CASSPTSLFRGIRTGETQYF. For the CDR3, the DNA is TGTGCCAGCAGCCCTACGTCCCTCTTCCGGGGAATCCGGACGGGCGAGACCCAGTACTTC.

CDR3 sequence (DNA): TGCGCCAGCAGCCAAGATTCGGGGGGCGGAAGTGGCTACACCTTC. This gives the protein CASSQDSGGGSGYTF. The V call is TRBV4-3, the J call TRBJ1-2, with a possible D match to TRBD1 (6 bases). The CDR3 is 15 residues long. V was pared by 0 bases and J by 7 bases, with 15 bases between. Germline loops: CDR1 LGHNA, CDR2 YSLEER.

This chain's CDR3 is CASSLGEWSGRREGQYF. DNA of the CDR3: TGTGCCAGCAGCTTAGGGGAATGGTCGGGGCGGCGGGAGGGGCAGTACTTC. The V gene is TRBV11-2, the J gene TRBJ2-7; 9 bases line up with TRBD2. Trimming removed 1 base from V and 9 bases from J; junction bases left unmatched: 16. This CDR3 is 17 amino acids long. Germline loops: CDR1 SGHAT, CDR2 FQNNGV.

This sequence joins TRBV7-2 and TRBJ2-3, with 7 bases that match TRBD2. Germline values: CDR1 SGHTA, CDR2 FQGNSA. The CDR3 totals 16 residues. The V segment lost 5 bases and the J segment 5 bases; nucleotides outside the gene matches: 13. This CDR3 reads CASSRSGDDPVDTQYF. CDR3 DNA: TGTGCCAGCAGCAGGAGCGGGGACGACCCGGTAGATACGCAGTATTTT.

V and J are TRBV28 and TRBJ2-1; 9 bases are a match to TRBD2. The CDR3 has 17 amino acids. CDR1 and CDR2 (germline): MDHEN, SYDVKM. V was clipped by 6 bases and J by 0 bases; unmatched bases: 9. CDR3 sequence reads: CASSSGTSLSSYNEQFF. As DNA, the CDR3 is TGTGCCAGCAGCTCCGGGACTAGCCTTAGCTCCTACAATGAGCAGTTCTTC.

The chain recombines TRBV6-5 with TRBJ2-7, with a weak D call TRBD1 (5 bases). This CDR3 has 14 amino acids. Germline V gives CDR1 MNHEY, CDR2 SVGAGI. With 0 bases removed from V and 2 bases from J, the gap between germline ends came to 8 bases. The CDR3 DNA follows: TGTGCCAGCAGTTACTCGACAGATACCTACGAGCAGTACTTC. It yields the protein CASSYSTDTYEQYF.

The rearrangement links TRBV28 to TRBJ1-3; perhaps TRBD1 as D (6 bases). Germline CDR1 is MDHEN and CDR2 is SYDVKM. Between the trimmed V and J ends, which lost 6 bases and 0 bases, there was a span of 18 bases. This CDR3 region has 17 residues. The CDR3 DNA is TGTGCCAGCAGCTCCGAGGGACACCATACCTCTGGAAACACCATATATTTT. Its translation: CASSSEGHHTSGNTIYF.

The chain links TRBV6-5 to TRBJ2-1; TRBD2 aligns across 7 bases. Germline assignment: CDR1 MNHEY and CDR2 SVGAGI. This CDR3 is 13 amino acids long. Trimming cost V 5 bases and J 5 bases; bases outside gene matches: 3. CDR3 in DNA: TGTGCCAGCAGTCAACGGGGGGACAATGAGCAGTTCTTC. Translated: CASSQRGDNEQFF.

This clone was observed a single time. This sequence joins TRBV10-3 and TRBJ2-1; 14 bases align to TRBD2. The V and J ends lost 2 bases and 1 base, in that order; junction bases with no gene match: 1. The germline gives CDR1 ENHRY, CDR2 SYGVKD. The CDR3 spans 17 residues. The CDR3 DNA follows: TGTGCCATCAGTGAGGGGACTAGCGGGAGTTCCTACAATGAGCAGTTCTTC. This sequence encodes CAISEGTSGSSYNEQFF.

V gene TRBV10-1 combines with J gene TRBJ1-1; D is unresolved. The germline V and J ends were trimmed by 10 bases and 0 bases, with 18 bases remaining between them. Germline CDR1 WNHNN, CDR2 SYGVQD (reference sequence). CDR3 length: 15 residues. As DNA, the CDR3 is TGCGCCATCCCTACCATAATCCTAGTGAACACTGAAGCTTTCTTT. This gives the protein CAIPTIILVNTEAFF.

The chain joins TRBV4-1 to TRBJ2-1; no clear D. The length of the CDR3 is 13 residues. The ends were cut back, 1 base at V and 4 bases at J, with 5 bases in the middle. Germline CDR1 reads MGHRA; CDR2 reads YSYEKL. CDR3 DNA: TGCGCCAGCAGCCAAGGGGCGTACAATGAGCAGTTCTTC. This sequence encodes CASSQGAYNEQFF.

The gene calls are TRBV11-2 and TRBJ1-2, with no clear D. Trimming removed 0 bases at V and 2 bases at J, with 13 bases between. The CDR3 totals 16 residues. CDR1 and CDR2 (germline): SGHAT, FQNNGV. Here the CDR3 DNA reads TGTGCCAGCAGCTTAGACGGAGAAGTCTCGAACTATGGCTACACCTTC. Amino acid sequence: CASSLDGEVSNYGYTF.

This sequence joins TRBV28 and TRBJ1-2; D may be TRBD1 (6 bases). From germline, CDR1 is MDHEN and CDR2 SYDVKM. Deletions cut 10 bases from V and 6 bases from J, with 18 bases between. The CDR3 has 13 amino acids. CDR3 residues: CANKDRSSNGYTF. The CDR3 coding sequence is TGTGCCAACAAGGACAGAAGCTCGAATGGCTACACCTTC.

This clone is termed medium-sized. The CDR3: CASSEGQGADTQYF. For the CDR3, the DNA is TGTGCCAGCAGTGAGGGACAGGGGGCAGATACGCAGTATTTT. The J gene is TRBJ2-3, the V gene TRBV6-1; TRBD1 matches at 11 bases. The CDR3 runs to 14 residues. Per the germline V gene, CDR1 is MNHNS and CDR2 is SASEGT. Trimming took 3 bases from V and 4 from J; bases not matched to a gene: 0.

Note on this clone: This likely came from a read error, as a far larger clone is one base away. Different DNA sequences within this sample yield the same CDR3. The chain recombines TRBV5-4 with TRBJ2-1; 13 bases map to TRBD2. CDR1 SGHNT and CDR2 YYREEE come from the germline V gene (reference sequence). The CDR3 spans 15 residues. Trimming cost V 4 bases and J 4 bases; bases outside gene matches: 2. The CDR3 sequence is CASSVGLAGYNEQFF. CDR3 nucleotide sequence: TGTGCCAGCAGCGTGGGACTAGCGGGATACAATGAGCAGTTCTTC.

This clone was detected once. The genes are TRBV19 and TRBJ2-1; D gene unclear. V was shortened by 5 bases and J by 0 bases, with 14 bases between the two germline ends. The CDR3 runs to 16 residues. Per germline, CDR1 LNHDA and CDR2 SQIVND (reference sequence). The CDR3 spells CASSPGLRSSYNEQFF. The CDR3 DNA is TGTGCCAGTAGTCCAGGCCTAAGAAGCTCCTACAATGAGCAGTTCTTC. Using reference TRBV19 and TRBJ2-1 for the parts outside the CDR3, the full variable domain is DGGITQSPKYLFRKEGQNVTLSCEQNLNHDAMYWYRQDPGQGLRLIYYSQIVNDFQKGDIAEGYSVSREKKESFPLTVTSAQKNPTAFYLCASSPGLRSSYNEQFFGPGTRLTVL.

The rearrangement joins TRBV29-1 to TRBJ2-7, with a tentative D call TRBD1 (5 bases). CDR3 length equals 15 residues. The germline V and J ends were trimmed by 5 bases and 3 bases, with 20 bases remaining between them. Germline CDR1 SQVTM, CDR2 ANQGSEA. The CDR3 sequence: CSVLPAGPLDYEQYF. Written as DNA, the CDR3 is TGCAGCGTTCTCCCGGCAGGGCCCCTGGACTACGAGCAGTACTTC.

The V and J genes are TRBV11-3 and TRBJ2-1, with TRBD2 matching 10 bases. Looked up from germline, CDR1 is SGHNT and CDR2 is YENEEA. CDR3 length: 16 amino acids. Trimming cost V 1 base and J 3 bases; bases outside gene matches: 3. CDR3 protein: CASSLAAGGFYNEQFF. The CDR3, as DNA: TGTGCCAGCAGCTTAGCAGCGGGAGGGTTCTACAATGAGCAGTTCTTC.

The chain carries TRBV4-1 and TRBJ2-5; 8 nucleotides match TRBD1. Trimming removed 1 base from V and 5 bases from J; junction bases left unmatched: 6. The CDR3 runs 15 residues. In germline, CDR1 is MGHRA, CDR2 YSYEKL. The DNA of the CDR3 is TGCGCCAGCAGCCAAGCCCAGGGGGCAGGGGAGACCCAGTACTTC. It specifies CASSQAQGAGETQYF.

CDR3 residues: CASNQQGGGSGYTF. The CDR3 DNA is TGTGCCAGCAACCAACAGGGGGGAGGGAGTGGCTACACCTTC. The V call is TRBV6-5, the J call TRBJ1-2; 8 bases are a match to TRBD1. CDR3 size: 14 residues. V gave up 7 bases and J gave up 7 bases; unmatched junction bases: 11. Germline lookup yields CDR1 MNHEY and CDR2 SVGAGI.

The chain carries TRBV19 and TRBJ2-7, with D possibly matching TRBD2 (5 bases). V was clipped by 2 bases and J by 6 bases, with 17 bases between them. Germline values: CDR1 LNHDA, CDR2 SQIVND (reference sequence). The CDR3 loop spans 15 amino acids. CDR3 DNA: TGTGCCAGTAGTATATCTCTGACCCCGGGAAGCGAGCAGTACTTC. It yields the protein CASSISLTPGSEQYF.

The chain employs TRBV7-2 and TRBJ2-1, with 9 positions matching TRBD2. Trimming removed 2 bases from V and 4 bases from J; junction bases left unmatched: 9. CDR1 is SGHTA, CDR2 FQGNSA, per germline. The CDR3 is 17 residues long. The CDR3 protein is CASSLRAGTSYYNEQFF. In DNA, the CDR3 is TGTGCCAGCAGCTTACGGGCCGGGACTAGCTATTACAATGAGCAGTTCTTC.

The J gene is TRBJ1-2, the V gene TRBV2; TRBD1 matches 8 bases. After removal of 5 bases from V and 4 bases from J, the junction contained 6 bases not matched to a gene. From germline, CDR1 is SNHLY and CDR2 FYNNEI. CDR3 length: 14 residues. For the CDR3, the DNA is TGTGCCAGCAGTATACAGGGGGAGGGCTATGGCTACACCTTC. The encoded protein is CASSIQGEGYGYTF.